The 5 T cell receptor beta chains below come from one sample, sequenced in a study of blood T cell repertoires in COVID-19. Assay used: immunoSEQ multiplex PCR; TCRdb lists only in-frame clones, some missing. The sample shows 130,000 or so clones, 84% of them seen only once. Sequencing input: peripheral blood. The receptors shown here come from a woman between 55 and 75 years old with acute or convalescent COVID-19.

The table lists this clone with a few counts. The V and J genes are TRBV27 and TRBJ2-3, with 10 bases identical to TRBD2. Trimming removed 6 bases from V and 2 bases from J; junction bases left unmatched: 8. Germline CDR1 MNHEY, CDR2 SMNVEV (reference sequence). The CDR3 totals 16 residues. CDR3 sequence: CASSRTLAGSTDTQYF. The CDR3 bases are TGTGCCAGCAGCCGAACACTAGCGGGGTCCACAGATACGCAGTATTTT.

The chain joins TRBV4-1 to TRBJ1-1; the D is unclear. V gave up 1 base and J gave up 3 bases, with 6 bases separating them. Germline values: CDR1 MGHRA, CDR2 YSYEKL. The length of the CDR3 is 13 residues. The CDR3 loop is CASSQGADTEAFF. The DNA for the CDR3 is TGCGCCAGCAGCCAAGGGGCAGACACTGAAGCTTTCTTT.

The rearrangement links TRBV6-6 to TRBJ2-7; 7 nucleotides line up with TRBD2. CDR1 MNHNY and CDR2 SVGAGI come from the germline V gene (reference sequence). This CDR3 is 13 amino acids long. The J segment lost 4 bases and the V segment lost 5 bases, leaving 5 bases of the junction unmatched. The CDR3: CASSIRGGYEQYF. DNA for the CDR3: TGTGCCAGCAGTATCCGGGGAGGGTACGAGCAGTACTTC.

The rearrangement uses TRBV7-9 and TRBJ1-1, with a tentative D call TRBD1 (6 bases). Trimming left V 5 bases short and J 3 bases short, with 16 bases between. The CDR3 runs to 15 residues. Germline CDR1 SEHNR, CDR2 FQNEAQ (reference sequence). This chain's CDR3 is CASSAAQGAYTEAFF. CDR3 nucleotides: TGTGCCAGCAGCGCCGCACAGGGTGCGTACACTGAAGCTTTCTTT.

J is TRBJ1-2 and V is TRBV3-1 (or the pseudogene TRBV3-2); D unclear. Germline values: CDR1 LGHDT, CDR2 YNNKEL (reference sequence). Between the trimmed V and J ends, which lost 4 bases and 13 bases, there was a span of 19 bases. This CDR3 is built from 13 residues. The CDR3 region has the DNA TGTGCCAGCAGCCGGGAATTCTATGACGGACTCACCTTC. Translating gives CASSREFYDGLTF.